The clone carrying this T cell receptor (beta chain) has a single count. What it binds is not known. This sample stems from a study of vaccination effects on CD4 cells after COVID-19. Turning to the study itself: ViraFEST used viral peptide pools to expand antigen-specific CD4+ T cells before sequencing. PBMC were cultured at about 1.9 million per well with 9 to 10 IU/ml IL-2 and about 9.2 ug/ml peptides.

Study findings and constraints: At late timepoints after vaccination, vaccine- and infection-induced clones shrank markedly.

Following 10 days of culture, CD4+ T cells were isolated. The cohort was immunized with two doses of either the BNT162b2 or mRNA-1273 vaccine. On day 3 and again on day 7, half the medium was replaced with IL-2 medium. Repertoires were generated with immunoSEQ multiplex PCR, while TCRdb's copy carries only in-frame clones and drops some. The table lists tens of thousands of clones, about 74% of them singletons. V shed 7 bases and J shed 1 base, with 8 bases lying between them. Germline CDR1 and CDR2: MNHEY and SVGAGI. The CDR3 extends over 12 amino acids. Sequenced material: CD4+ T cells from PBMCs cultured without peptide, taken after COVID-19 vaccination. The J gene is TRBJ2-7, the V gene TRBV6-5; maybe TRBD1 (5 bases). The sequence was collected from a human donor who received a COVID-19 vaccine. CDR3 DNA: TGTGCCAGCACAGGGAATTCCTACGAGCAGTACTTC. Translated: CASTGNSYEQYF.